The sequence of this T cell receptor (beta chain) was determined in a study of shared clonotypes between healthy human individuals. Study background: Aged 18 to 49, the donors were a couple of women and a few men.

Positively selected for CCR7, the CD45RO-negative cells used as naive CD8 cells excluded terminally differentiated effector memory CD45RA+ cells. Only in-frame clones appear in the TCRdb table, and some are missing; sequencing was by immunoSEQ multiplex PCR. The data contain about 2 million clones, about 95% of them seen just once; the ten biggest clones take up 0.85% to 1.3%. The germline gives CDR1 LNHDA, CDR2 SQIVND (reference sequence). Trimming removed 5 bases from V and 0 bases from J, with 7 bases in between. This CDR3 has 13 residues. The chain carries TRBV19 and TRBJ1-1; D gene unclear. The sequenced sample was naive CD8+ T cells sorted from blood. This TCR came from a man aged 18 to 30 in good health. The CDR3 is CASSVYLNTEAFF. CDR3 in DNA: TGTGCCAGTAGTGTATACTTGAACACTGAAGCTTTCTTT.